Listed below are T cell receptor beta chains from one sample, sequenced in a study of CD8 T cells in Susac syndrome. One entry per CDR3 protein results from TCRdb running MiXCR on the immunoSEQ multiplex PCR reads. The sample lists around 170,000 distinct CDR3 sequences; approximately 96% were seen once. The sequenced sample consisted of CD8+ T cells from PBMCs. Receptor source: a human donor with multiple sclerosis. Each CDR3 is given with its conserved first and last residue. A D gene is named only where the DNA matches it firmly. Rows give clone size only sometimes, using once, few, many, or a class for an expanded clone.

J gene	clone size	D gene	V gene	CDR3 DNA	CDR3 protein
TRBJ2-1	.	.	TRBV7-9	TGTGCCAGCAGCTTAGAACAGCGCGAGCAGTTCTTC	CASSLEQREQFF
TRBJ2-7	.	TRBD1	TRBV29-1	TGCAGCGTTTGGACAGGCCGAACCTACGAGCAGTACTTC	CSVWTGRTYEQYF
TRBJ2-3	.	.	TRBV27	TGTGCCAGCAGTCCCGTAAAGGATACGCAGTATTTT	CASSPVKDTQYF
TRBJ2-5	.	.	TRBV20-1	TGCAGTGCTAGAGCACAGACCCAGGTGGAGACCCAGTACTTC	CSARAQTQVETQYF
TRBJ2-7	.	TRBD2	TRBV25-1	TGTGCCAGCAGTGAGGGTCTAGCGGGCACCTCCTACGAGCAGTACTTC	CASSEGLAGTSYEQYF
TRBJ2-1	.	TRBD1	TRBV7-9	TGTGCCAGCCAGCCCGAGATGGGACAGGGTTACAATGAGCAGTTCTTC	CASQPEMGQGYNEQFF
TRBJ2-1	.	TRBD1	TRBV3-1	TGTGCCAGCAGCGCACAGGGGGCGCAGGATGAGCAGTTCTTC	CASSAQGAQDEQFF
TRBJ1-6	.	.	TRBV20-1	TGCAGTGCTAGAGATCTCGATGGTATTTCCTATAATTCACCCCTCCACTTT	CSARDLDGISYNSPLHF
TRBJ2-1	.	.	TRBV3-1	TGTGCCAGCAGCCAAGAAAGCTATACCTACAATGAGCAGTTCTTC	CASSQESYTYNEQFF
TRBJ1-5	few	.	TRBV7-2	TGTGCCAGCAGCTTATGGCAGGGTAGGGTTCAGCCCCAGCATTTT	CASSLWQGRVQPQHF
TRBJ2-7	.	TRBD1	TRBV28	TGTGCCAGCCGCCAGTACAACAGGGGGCGCGGAGAGCAGTACTTC	CASRQYNRGRGEQYF
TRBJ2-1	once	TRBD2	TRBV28	TGTGCCAGCAGCACCCACCAGTGGACTAGCGGAAGACAGAGCTCCTACAATGAGCAGTTCTTC	CASSTHQWTSGRQSSYNEQFF
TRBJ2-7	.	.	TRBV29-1	TGCAGCGTTGAAGTCGCGGAGTTCTCCTACGAGCAGTACTTC	CSVEVAEFSYEQYF
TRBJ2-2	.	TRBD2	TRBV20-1	TGCAGTGCTAGGGGAAGCGGGAGGGCCGACGGGGAGCTGTTTTTT	CSARGSGRADGELFF
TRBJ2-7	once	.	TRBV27	TGTGCCAGCAGTCGCAGACAGGACTCCTACGAGCAGTACTTC	CASSRRQDSYEQYF
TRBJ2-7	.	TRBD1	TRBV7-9	TGTGCCAGCAGCTTCGGGCAGGGGACAGGGTCTCGTAGAGAGCAGTACTTC	CASSFGQGTGSRREQYF
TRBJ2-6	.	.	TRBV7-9	TGTGCCAGCAGCCCTACGGGGACTGGGGCCAACGTCCTGACTTTC	CASSPTGTGANVLTF
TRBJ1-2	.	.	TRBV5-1	TGCGCCAGCAGCTTGGGCGACAGGACCCTCTATGGCTACGACACCTTC	CASSLGDRTLYGYDTF
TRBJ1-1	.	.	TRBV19	TGTGCCAGTAGTATTAACAAGAACACTGAAGCTTTCTTT	CASSINKNTEAFF